Following are 20 T cell receptor beta chains from one sample sequenced in a study of naive and memory T cell subsets. Study conclusions and caveats: Especially in CD8 cells, naive repertoires contained a few larger clonotypes, possibly CD45RA-re-expressing memory cells.

The beta constant-region primer was an equimolar mix of two oligonucleotides covering TRBC1 and TRBC2. Nested alpha and beta constant-region primers with the SP2 primer drove four PCR rounds on ligated cDNA. TCRdb used MiXCR to reprocess the UMI-ligation and nested PCR reads, holding one entry per CDR3 protein. The sample shows about 140,000 distinct CDR3 sequences, under 25% of them seen only once. Their antigens are not known. Source material: naive CD8+ T cells from blood. Receptors originate from a human donor in good health.

This clonotype was seen a handful of times. The chain is built from TRBV6-5 and TRBJ2-7; 10 bases align to TRBD1. The junction had 7 bases not matched to a gene; V was cut back by 6 bases and J by 5 bases. The length of the CDR3 is 14 residues. Germline loops: CDR1 MNHEY, CDR2 SVGAGI. DNA of the CDR3: TGTGCCAGCAGCAAGACGACAGGGGGCCACGAGCAGTACTTC. It is translated as CASSKTTGGHEQYF.

This clonotype showed up many times. The chain is built from TRBV7-9 and TRBJ2-2; no definite D call. The CDR3 sequence is 11 residues long. Germline CDR1 is SEHNR and CDR2 is FQNEAQ (reference sequence). The V gene lost 6 bases and the J gene lost 5 bases, with 4 bases spanning the gap. CDR3 in DNA: TGTGCCAGCAGTTTTACCGGGGAGCTGTTTTTT. The encoded protein is CASSFTGELFF.

The J gene is TRBJ2-5, the V gene TRBV7-9; the D gene is possibly TRBD2 (5 bases). V lost 8 bases, J lost 8 bases, and 12 bases lay in between. This CDR3 is built from 11 residues. The germline V gene has CDR1 SEHNR and CDR2 FQNEAQ (reference sequence). The DNA for the CDR3 is TGTGCCAGCCCGACCCCGGGAACCCAGTACTTC. This gives the protein CASPTPGTQYF.

The chain couples TRBV20-1 to TRBJ2-7; D is ambiguous. The V gene lost 0 bases and the J gene lost 2 bases, with 8 bases spanning the gap. CDR1 DFQATT and CDR2 SNEGSKA come from the germline V gene (reference sequence). This CDR3 comprises 13 residues. The CDR3 nucleotides read TGCAGTGCTAGAGACCCGGCTGCCTACGAGCAGTACTTC. It encodes CSARDPAAYEQYF.

CDR3 DNA: TGTGCCAGCAGACGGGACTTCTACGAGCAGTACTTC. It yields the protein CASRRDFYEQYF. V gene TRBV28 combines with J gene TRBJ2-7; tentative D call: TRBD2 (6 bases). The CDR3 is made up of 12 amino acids. V was shortened by 6 bases and J by 3 bases, with 9 bases between the two germline ends. From germline, CDR1 is MDHEN and CDR2 SYDVKM.

This rearrangement joins TRBV7-6 to TRBJ2-2; D may be TRBD1 (5 bases). The germline V gene encodes CDR1 SGHVS and CDR2 FNYEAQ. This CDR3 spans 14 amino acids. The V end was cut by 4 bases, the J end by 6 bases, with 12 bases between. The CDR3 sequence is CASSSMVGAGELFF. The CDR3 nucleotides read TGTGCCAGCAGCTCAATGGTAGGGGCCGGGGAGCTGTTTTTT. The whole variable domain, remainder taken from reference TRBV7-6 and TRBJ2-2, is GAGVSQSPRYKVTKRGQDVALRCDPISGHVSLYWYRQALGQGPEFLTYFNYEAQQDKSGLPNDRFSAERPEGSISTLTIQRTEQRDSAMYRCASSSMVGAGELFFGEGSRLTVL.

This clonotype was counted a few times. The chain uses TRBV7-9 and TRBJ2-7; D is perhaps TRBD1 or TRBD2 (6 bases each). Germline loops: CDR1 SEHNR, CDR2 FQNEAQ (reference sequence). V was pared by 1 base and J by 2 bases, with 12 bases between. The CDR3 runs to 15 residues. DNA of the CDR3: TGTGCCAGCAGCTTAGAGGCGGGACAAGCCTACGAGCAGTACTTC. The encoded protein is CASSLEAGQAYEQYF.

This clonotype was seen a handful of times. The J gene is TRBJ2-1, the V gene TRBV5-4; 13 nucleotides agree with TRBD2. Germline lookup yields CDR1 SGHNT and CDR2 YYREEE (reference sequence). Unmatched junction bases numbered 7, after V lost 4 bases and J lost 0 bases. The CDR3 runs to 18 residues. CDR3 residues: CASSPGLAGAFSYNEQFF. The CDR3 bases are TGTGCCAGCAGCCCCGGACTAGCGGGAGCCTTCTCCTACAATGAGCAGTTCTTC.

In this sample, this clonotype turned up a few times. The chain couples TRBV29-1 to TRBJ1-2; 9 bases map to TRBD1. The CDR3 runs 13 residues. The V segment lost 7 bases and the J segment 5 bases; nucleotides outside the gene matches: 8. Germline V lookup: CDR1 SQVTM, CDR2 ANQGSEA. CDR3 coding DNA: TGCAGCGGAGGGACAGGGAGTCTTTATGGCTACACCTTC. Residues: CSGGTGSLYGYTF.

The rearrangement uses TRBV9 and TRBJ2-3; D not certain. Trimming took 0 bases from V and 4 from J, leaving 9 bases between them. Germline CDR1 reads SGDLS; CDR2 reads YYNGEE. CDR3 length: 14 amino acids. DNA of the CDR3: TGTGCCAGCAGCGTAGGCTATGGATCAGATACGCAGTATTTT. Amino acids: CASSVGYGSDTQYF.

This clonotype occurred many times. The V call is TRBV12-3 or TRBV12-4, the J call TRBJ2-7, with D unclear. This CDR3 contains 15 residues. V gave up 3 bases and J gave up 6 bases, with 18 bases separating them. The CDR3 DNA reads TGTGCCAGCAGTTTTGCCGGGCCAACCTTGGGCGAGCAGTACTTC. It codes for CASSFAGPTLGEQYF.

In its sample, this clonotype was seen a few times. The chain carries TRBV12-3 or TRBV12-4 and TRBJ1-2, with 7 bases lining up with TRBD1. The CDR3 loop spans 14 amino acids. V gave up 5 bases and J gave up 6 bases; unmatched junction bases: 9. CDR3 nucleotides: TGTGCCAGCAGTAACCATGGGACAGATGATGGCTACACCTTC. Translating it yields CASSNHGTDDGYTF.

This clonotype was counted a few times. CDR3: CASSQEGGGPHEQFF. The CDR3 DNA follows: TGTGCCAGCAGCCAAGAGGGGGGAGGGCCCCATGAGCAGTTCTTC. The chain recombines TRBV3-1 with TRBJ2-1, with 7 bases matching TRBD2. There are 15 residues in the CDR3. Germline lookup yields CDR1 LGHDT and CDR2 YNNKEL (reference sequence). V was pared by 0 bases and J by 8 bases, with 7 bases of the junction left unmatched.

This clonotype was observed a few times. The chain has TRBV28 and TRBJ2-1, with D possibly matching TRBD2 (7 bases). With 4 bases removed from V and 2 bases from J, the gap between germline ends came to 24 bases. Per the germline V gene, CDR1 is MDHEN and CDR2 is SYDVKM. CDR3 length: 19 residues. CDR3 sequence: CASSSSFGFGEGAYNEQFF. CDR3 in DNA: TGTGCCAGCAGTTCCTCCTTTGGGTTCGGGGAGGGGGCCTACAATGAGCAGTTCTTC.

A few counts support this clonotype. The chain uses TRBV6-6 and TRBJ2-1, with 8 bases that match TRBD2. The CDR3 runs 21 residues. Per the germline V gene, CDR1 is MNHNY and CDR2 is SVGAGI (reference sequence). The V and J ends lost 9 bases and 3 bases, in that order; junction bases with no gene match: 28. CDR3 residues: CASGITGTGGRTPGYYNEQFF. As DNA, the CDR3 is TGTGCCAGTGGGATTACAGGGACTGGCGGGAGGACTCCCGGCTACTACAATGAGCAGTTCTTC.

This clonotype was picked up a small number of times. V is TRBV5-5 and J is TRBJ2-7; tentatively, D is TRBD1 (5 bases). CDR3 length: 14 amino acids. Looked up from germline, CDR1 is SGHKS and CDR2 is YYEKEE (reference sequence). V was pared by 0 bases and J by 5 bases, with 12 bases between. CDR3 region: CASSLEPGFDEQYF. The DNA for the CDR3 is TGTGCCAGCAGCTTGGAGCCAGGGTTTGACGAGCAGTACTTC.

Ten or more counts support this clonotype. V is TRBV29-1 and J is TRBJ1-2; D unclear. V dropped 1 base and J dropped 5 bases, with 8 bases sitting between them. Germline CDR1 SQVTM, CDR2 ANQGSEA. The CDR3 sequence is 12 residues long. In DNA, the CDR3 is TGCAGCGTTGAAGGCGGAGTTTATGGCTACACCTTC. This encodes CSVEGGVYGYTF.

At least ten counts were recorded for this clonotype. This chain connects TRBV28 to TRBJ1-3; possibly TRBD1 for D (5 bases). V was pared by 6 bases and J by 0 bases, with 6 bases between. CDR1 and CDR2 from the germline V gene are MDHEN and SYDVKM. The CDR3 is made up of 13 amino acids. CDR3 protein: CASSRDSGNTIYF. In DNA, the CDR3 is TGTGCCAGCAGCAGGGACTCTGGAAACACCATATATTTT.

The V gene is TRBV6-5, the J gene TRBJ2-7, with TRBD1 as a possible D gene (6 bases). CDR3 length: 17 amino acids. With 4 bases removed from V and 0 bases from J, the gap between germline ends came to 19 bases. Per the germline V gene, CDR1 is MNHEY and CDR2 is SVGAGI. The CDR3 DNA reads as TGTGCCAGCAGTTCCACCCCGCGACAGGTTAGCTCCTACGAGCAGTACTTC. The encoded protein is CASSSTPRQVSSYEQYF.

This clonotype was observed a handful of times. The V and J genes are TRBV12-3 or TRBV12-4 and TRBJ2-7; D unclear. Trimming removed 5 bases from V and 3 bases from J, with 8 bases in between. The CDR3 is 12 residues long. The CDR3 here is CASSITNYEQYF. DNA for the CDR3: TGTGCCAGCAGTATCACGAACTACGAGCAGTACTTC.